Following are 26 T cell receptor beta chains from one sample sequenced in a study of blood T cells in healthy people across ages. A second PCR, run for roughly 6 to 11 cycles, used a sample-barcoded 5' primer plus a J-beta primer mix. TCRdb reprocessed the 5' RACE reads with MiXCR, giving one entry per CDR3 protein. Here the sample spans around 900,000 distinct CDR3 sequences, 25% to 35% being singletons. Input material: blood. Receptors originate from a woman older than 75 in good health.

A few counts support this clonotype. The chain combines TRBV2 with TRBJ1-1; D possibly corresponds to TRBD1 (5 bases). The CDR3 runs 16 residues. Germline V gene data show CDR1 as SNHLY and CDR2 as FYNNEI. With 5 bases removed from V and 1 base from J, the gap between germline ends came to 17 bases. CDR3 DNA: TGTGCCAGCAGTCGAATCGGGACGTCCAAGAACACTGAAGCTTTCTTT. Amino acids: CASSRIGTSKNTEAFF.

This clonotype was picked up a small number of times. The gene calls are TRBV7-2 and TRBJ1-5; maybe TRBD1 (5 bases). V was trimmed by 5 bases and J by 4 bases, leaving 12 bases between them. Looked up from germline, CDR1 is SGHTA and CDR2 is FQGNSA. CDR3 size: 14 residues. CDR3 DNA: TGTGCCAGCAGCCAACGGGCAGGGAATCAGCCCCAGCATTTT. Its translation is CASSQRAGNQPQHF.

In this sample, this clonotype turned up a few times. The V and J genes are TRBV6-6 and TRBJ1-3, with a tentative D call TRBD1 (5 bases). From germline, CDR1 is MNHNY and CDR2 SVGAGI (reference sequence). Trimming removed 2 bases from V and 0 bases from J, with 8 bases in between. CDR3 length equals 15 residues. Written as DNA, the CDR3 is TGTGCCAGCAGTTACCAGGGTAGCTCTGGAAACACCATATATTTT. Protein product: CASSYQGSSGNTIYF.

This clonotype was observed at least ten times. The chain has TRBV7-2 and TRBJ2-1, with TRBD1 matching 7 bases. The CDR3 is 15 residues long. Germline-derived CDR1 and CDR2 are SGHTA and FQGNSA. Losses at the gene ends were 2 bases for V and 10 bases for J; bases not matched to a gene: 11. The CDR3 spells CASSLSGQGVLEQFF. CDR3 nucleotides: TGTGCCAGCAGCTTATCTGGCCAGGGGGTATTAGAGCAGTTCTTC.

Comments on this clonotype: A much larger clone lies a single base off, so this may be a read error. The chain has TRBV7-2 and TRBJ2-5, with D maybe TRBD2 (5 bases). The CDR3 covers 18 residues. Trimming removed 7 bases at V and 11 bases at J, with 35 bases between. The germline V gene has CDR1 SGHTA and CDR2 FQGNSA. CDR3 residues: CASTYRVVEETWSNEQYF. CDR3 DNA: TGTGCCAGCACCTACCGAGTTGTGGAGGAGACATGGAGCAATGAGCAGTACTTC.

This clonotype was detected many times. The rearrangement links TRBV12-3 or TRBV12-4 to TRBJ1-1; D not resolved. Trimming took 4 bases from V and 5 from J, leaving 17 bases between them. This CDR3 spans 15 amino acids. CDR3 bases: TGTGCCAGCAGTTCCTCCCCGGTCGTAGGAACTGAAGCTTTCTTT. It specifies CASSSSPVVGTEAFF.

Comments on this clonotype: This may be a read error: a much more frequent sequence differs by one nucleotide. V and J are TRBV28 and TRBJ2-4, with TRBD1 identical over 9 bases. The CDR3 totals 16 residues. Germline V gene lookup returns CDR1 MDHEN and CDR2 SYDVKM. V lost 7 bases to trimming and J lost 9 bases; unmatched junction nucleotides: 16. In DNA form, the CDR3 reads TGTGCCAGCACAGATCGCACGGGACAGGGTTTCGGCATTCAGTACTTC. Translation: CASTDRTGQGFGIQYF.

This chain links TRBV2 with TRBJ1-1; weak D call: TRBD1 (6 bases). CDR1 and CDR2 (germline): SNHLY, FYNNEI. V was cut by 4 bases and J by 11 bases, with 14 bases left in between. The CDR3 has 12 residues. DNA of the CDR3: TGTGCCAGCAGTGCCCAGGGGACCGACGCTTTCTTT. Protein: CASSAQGTDAFF.

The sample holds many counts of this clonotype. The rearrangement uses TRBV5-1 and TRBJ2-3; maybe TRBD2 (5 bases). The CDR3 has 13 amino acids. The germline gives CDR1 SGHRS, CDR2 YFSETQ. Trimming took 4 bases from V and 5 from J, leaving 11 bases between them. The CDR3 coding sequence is TGCGCCAGCAGCGCTGGACTTCGAGATACGCAGTATTTT. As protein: CASSAGLRDTQYF.

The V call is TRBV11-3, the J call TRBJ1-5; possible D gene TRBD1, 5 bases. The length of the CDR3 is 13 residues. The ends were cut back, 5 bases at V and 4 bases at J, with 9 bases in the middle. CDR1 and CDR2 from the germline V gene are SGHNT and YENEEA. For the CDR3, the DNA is TGTGCCAGCAGCAAACAGGAAAATCAGCCCCAGCATTTT. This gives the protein CASSKQENQPQHF.

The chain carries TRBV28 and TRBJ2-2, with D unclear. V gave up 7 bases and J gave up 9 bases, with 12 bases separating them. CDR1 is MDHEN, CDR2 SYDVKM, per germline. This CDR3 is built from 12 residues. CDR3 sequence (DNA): TGTGCCAGCAAATCCTCTGACCGGGAGCTGTTTTTT. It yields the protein CASKSSDRELFF.

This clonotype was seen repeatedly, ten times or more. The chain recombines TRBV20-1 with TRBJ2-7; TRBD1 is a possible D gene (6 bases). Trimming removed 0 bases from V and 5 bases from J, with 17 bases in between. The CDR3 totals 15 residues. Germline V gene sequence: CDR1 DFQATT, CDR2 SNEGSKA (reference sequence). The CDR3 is CSARDYSRGSDEQYF. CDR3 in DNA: TGCAGTGCTAGAGATTACAGCAGGGGCAGCGACGAGCAGTACTTC.

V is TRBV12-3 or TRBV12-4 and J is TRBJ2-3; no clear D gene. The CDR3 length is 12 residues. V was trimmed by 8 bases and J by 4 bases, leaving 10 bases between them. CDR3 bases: TGTGCCAGCGGGTCGGTGCCAGATACGCAGTATTTT. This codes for CASGSVPDTQYF.

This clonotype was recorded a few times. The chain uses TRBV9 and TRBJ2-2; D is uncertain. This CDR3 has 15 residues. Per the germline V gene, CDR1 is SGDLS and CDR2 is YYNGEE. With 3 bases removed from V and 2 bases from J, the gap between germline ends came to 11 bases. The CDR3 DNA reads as TGTGCCAGCAGCGGAGTCGTAGGTAACACCGGGGAGCTGTTTTTT. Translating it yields CASSGVVGNTGELFF.

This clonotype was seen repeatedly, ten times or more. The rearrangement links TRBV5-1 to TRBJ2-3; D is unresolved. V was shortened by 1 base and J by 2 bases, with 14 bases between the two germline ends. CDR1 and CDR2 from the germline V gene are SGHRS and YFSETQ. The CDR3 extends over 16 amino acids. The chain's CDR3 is CASSLTVLTSTDTQYF. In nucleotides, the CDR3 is TGCGCCAGCAGCTTGACGGTTCTTACCTCCACAGATACGCAGTATTTT.

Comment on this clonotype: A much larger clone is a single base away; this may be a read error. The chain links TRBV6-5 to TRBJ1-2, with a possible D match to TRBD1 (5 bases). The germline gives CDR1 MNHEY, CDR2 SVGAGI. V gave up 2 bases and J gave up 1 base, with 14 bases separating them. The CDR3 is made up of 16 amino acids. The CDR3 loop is CASSYGAGGRNYGYTF. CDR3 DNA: TGTGCCAGCAGTTACGGGGCAGGTGGTCGTAACTATGGCTACACCTTC.

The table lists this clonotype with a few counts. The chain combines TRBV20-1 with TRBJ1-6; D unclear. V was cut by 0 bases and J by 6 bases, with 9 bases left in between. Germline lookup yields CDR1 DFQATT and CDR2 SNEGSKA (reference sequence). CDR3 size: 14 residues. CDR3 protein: CSARDLGSNSPLHF. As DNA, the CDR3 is TGCAGTGCTAGAGATTTGGGAAGTAATTCACCCCTCCACTTT.

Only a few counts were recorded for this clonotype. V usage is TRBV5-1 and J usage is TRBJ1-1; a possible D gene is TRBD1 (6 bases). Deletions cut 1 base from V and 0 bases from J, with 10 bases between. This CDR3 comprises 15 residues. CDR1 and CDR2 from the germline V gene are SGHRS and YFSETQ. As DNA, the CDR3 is TGCGCCAGCAGCTTGACGGAGGGGGTGAACACTGAAGCTTTCTTT. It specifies CASSLTEGVNTEAFF.

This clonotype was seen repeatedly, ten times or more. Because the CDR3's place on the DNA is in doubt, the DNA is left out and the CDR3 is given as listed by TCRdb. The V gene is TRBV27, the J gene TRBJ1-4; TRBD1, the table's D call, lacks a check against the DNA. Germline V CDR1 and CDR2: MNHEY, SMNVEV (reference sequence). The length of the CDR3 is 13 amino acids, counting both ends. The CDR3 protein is CASSTSTGIKLFF.

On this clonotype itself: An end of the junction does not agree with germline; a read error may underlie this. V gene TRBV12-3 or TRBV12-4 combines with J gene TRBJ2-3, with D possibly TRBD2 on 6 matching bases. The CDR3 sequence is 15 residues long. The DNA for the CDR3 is TGTGCCAGCAGTTTAGGTAGCGGCAGAACAGATGCGCAATATTTT. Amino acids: CASSLGSGRTDAQYF.

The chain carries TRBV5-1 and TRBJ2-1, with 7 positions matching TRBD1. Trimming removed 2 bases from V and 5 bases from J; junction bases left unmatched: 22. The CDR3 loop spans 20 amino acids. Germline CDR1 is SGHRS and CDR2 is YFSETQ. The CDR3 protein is CASSFIRWQGVLIPHNEQFF. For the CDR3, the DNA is TGCGCCAGCAGCTTTATTCGGTGGCAGGGGGTTTTAATCCCCCACAATGAGCAGTTCTTC.

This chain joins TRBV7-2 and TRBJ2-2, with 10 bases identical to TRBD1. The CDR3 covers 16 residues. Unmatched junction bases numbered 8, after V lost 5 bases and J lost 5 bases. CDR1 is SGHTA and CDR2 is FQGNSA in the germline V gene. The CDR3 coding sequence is TGTGCCAGCAGCCGACAGGGGGCTGGGCGGACCGGGGAGCTGTTTTTT. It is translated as CASSRQGAGRTGELFF.

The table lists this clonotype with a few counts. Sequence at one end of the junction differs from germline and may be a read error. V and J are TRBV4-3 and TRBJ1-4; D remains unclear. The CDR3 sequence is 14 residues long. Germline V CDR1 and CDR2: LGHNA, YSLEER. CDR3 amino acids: CASNQGTAGGKLFF. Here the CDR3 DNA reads TGCGCCAGCAACCAAGGCACAGCGGGAGGAAAACTGTTTTTT.

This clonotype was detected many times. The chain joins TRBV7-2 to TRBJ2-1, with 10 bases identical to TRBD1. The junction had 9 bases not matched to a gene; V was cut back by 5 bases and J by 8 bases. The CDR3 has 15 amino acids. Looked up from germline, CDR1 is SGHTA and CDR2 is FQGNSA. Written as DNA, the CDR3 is TGTGCCAGCAGCACGCCGACAGGGGGCAACTATGAGCAGTTCTTC. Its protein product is CASSTPTGGNYEQFF.

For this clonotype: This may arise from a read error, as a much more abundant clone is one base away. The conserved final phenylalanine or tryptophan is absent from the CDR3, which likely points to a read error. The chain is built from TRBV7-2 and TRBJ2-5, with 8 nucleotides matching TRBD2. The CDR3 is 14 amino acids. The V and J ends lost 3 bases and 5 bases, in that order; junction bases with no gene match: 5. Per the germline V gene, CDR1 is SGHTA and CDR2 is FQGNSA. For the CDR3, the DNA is TGTGCCAGCAGCTTCGGGGGGGCCGGGGAGACCCAGTACTTG. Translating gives CASSFGGAGETQYL.

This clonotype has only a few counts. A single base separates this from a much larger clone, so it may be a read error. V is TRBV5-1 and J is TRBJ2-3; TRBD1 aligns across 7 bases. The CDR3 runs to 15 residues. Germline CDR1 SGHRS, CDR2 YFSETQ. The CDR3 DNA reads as TGCGTCAGCAGCTTGGGGGACAGTGAGACAGATACGCAGTATTTT. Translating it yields CVSSLGDSETDTQYF.